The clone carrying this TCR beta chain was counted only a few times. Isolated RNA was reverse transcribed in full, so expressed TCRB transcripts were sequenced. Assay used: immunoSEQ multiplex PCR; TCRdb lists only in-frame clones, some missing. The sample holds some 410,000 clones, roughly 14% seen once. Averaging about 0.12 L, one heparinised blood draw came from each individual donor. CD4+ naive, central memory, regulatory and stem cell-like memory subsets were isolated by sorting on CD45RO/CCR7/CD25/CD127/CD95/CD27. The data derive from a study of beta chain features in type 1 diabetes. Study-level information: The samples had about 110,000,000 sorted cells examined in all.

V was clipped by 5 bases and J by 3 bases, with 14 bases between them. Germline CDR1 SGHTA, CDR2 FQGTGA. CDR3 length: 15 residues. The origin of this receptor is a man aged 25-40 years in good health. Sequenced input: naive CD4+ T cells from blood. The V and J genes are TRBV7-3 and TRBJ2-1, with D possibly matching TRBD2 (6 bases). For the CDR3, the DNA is TGTGCCAGCAGCCCTCCGGGACTCAACTACAATGAGCAGTTCTTC. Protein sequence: CASSPPGLNYNEQFF.